The 29 T cell receptor beta chains presented below share a single source sample, sequenced in a study of CD8 T cells in ankylosing spondylitis. MiXCR was run by TCRdb on the 5' RACE reads, yielding one entry per CDR3 protein. The data contain 150,000 to 200,000 distinct CDR3 sequences, roughly 34% of them seen just once; the ten biggest clones take up about 6%. Input material: synovial fluid, either unsorted or a sorted T cell fraction (not recorded which). The source is a male donor with ankylosing spondylitis.

This clonotype was observed many times. The chain has TRBV5-1 and TRBJ2-5; TRBD2 matches at 7 bases. Germline trimming cut 4 bases from V and 2 bases from J; bases unmatched to any gene: 8. This CDR3 contains 15 residues. Germline assignment: CDR1 SGHRS and CDR2 YFSETQ. CDR3 region: CASSTLGGAQETQYF. The DNA of the CDR3 is TGCGCCAGCAGCACCCTGGGAGGGGCGCAAGAGACCCAGTACTTC.

This clonotype has ten or more counts. The chain recombines TRBV6-5 with TRBJ1-1; D is unresolved. CDR1 and CDR2 from the germline V gene are MNHEY and SVGAGI. The length of the CDR3 is 16 residues. V lost 0 bases and J lost 6, with 17 bases in between. This CDR3 is CASSYSAYYEDAEAFF. In DNA, the CDR3 is TGTGCCAGCAGTTACTCGGCATATTATGAGGACGCTGAAGCTTTCTTT.

This clonotype appeared a few times. This chain joins TRBV12-3 or TRBV12-4 and TRBJ2-3; 12 positions agree with TRBD1. The CDR3 runs to 15 residues. V shed 3 bases and J 5 bases; nucleotides not matched to a gene: 3. As DNA, the CDR3 is TGTGCCAGCAGTTTCGGGACAGGGGGCAGAGATACGCAGTATTTT. Protein: CASSFGTGGRDTQYF.

The chain joins TRBV20-1 to TRBJ2-7, with unresolved D. V was clipped by 1 base and J by 2 bases, with 9 bases between them. Germline values: CDR1 DFQATT, CDR2 SNEGSKA (reference sequence). This CDR3 comprises 13 residues. Here the CDR3 DNA reads TGCAGTGCTAGAGCTTGGGAAACCTACGAGCAGTACTTC. Its translation: CSARAWETYEQYF.

The table lists this clonotype with a few counts. A read error may account for a junction end that differs from germline. The chain recombines TRBV24-1 with TRBJ2-2, with 10 bases matching TRBD2. Looked up from germline, CDR1 is KGHDR and CDR2 is SFDVKD. This CDR3 spans 15 amino acids. The CDR3 region has the DNA TGTGCCACCGGTGACCCTAGCGGGGGTACCGGGGAGCTGTTTTTT. Encoded protein: CATGDPSGGTGELFF.

In this sample, this clonotype turned up a few times. The chain joins TRBV15 to TRBJ1-5; D gene unclear. The CDR3 covers 14 residues. Trimming removed 0 bases at V and 4 bases at J, with 7 bases between. Per germline, CDR1 LNHNV and CDR2 YYDKDF (reference sequence). The CDR3, as DNA: TGTGCCACCAGCAGAGAAGTCCGTAATCAGCCCCAGCATTTT. This codes for CATSREVRNQPQHF.

This clonotype was seen only a few times. This chain links TRBV20-1 with TRBJ2-7, with a weak D call TRBD1 (6 bases). The CDR3 is 13 amino acids. Germline values: CDR1 DFQATT, CDR2 SNEGSKA (reference sequence). The V gene lost 1 base and the J gene lost 6 bases, with 13 bases spanning the gap. This CDR3 is CSARVYREGEQYF. CDR3 nucleotides: TGCAGTGCTAGAGTTTACAGGGAAGGCGAGCAGTACTTC.

This clonotype has at least ten counts. The rearrangement uses TRBV20-1 and TRBJ1-1; D is uncertain. The CDR3 runs to 11 residues. Germline assignment: CDR1 DFQATT and CDR2 SNEGSKA (reference sequence). Trimming removed 7 bases from V and 13 bases from J, with 19 bases in between. The CDR3 loop is CSVKRFSWGFF. CDR3 in DNA: TGCAGTGTAAAGAGGTTCAGCTGGGGTTTCTTT.

The chain links TRBV28 to TRBJ2-3; TRBD2 is a possible D gene (6 bases). There are 16 residues in the CDR3. Germline lookup yields CDR1 MDHEN and CDR2 SYDVKM. V gave up 6 bases and J gave up 3 bases, with 19 bases separating them. The CDR3 nucleotides read TGTGCCAGCAGATTCCCGGCACCTCGGGGGACAGATACGCAGTATTTT. This encodes CASRFPAPRGTDTQYF.

The chain couples TRBV30 to TRBJ1-1, with 8 bases matching TRBD1. CDR3 size: 14 residues. V lost 0 bases, J lost 5 bases, and 5 bases stayed unmatched. Looked up from germline, CDR1 is GTSNPN and CDR2 is SVGIG (reference sequence). In DNA form, the CDR3 reads TGTGCCTGGAGTGTAGACAGGGGATGGACTGAAGCTTTCTTT. Protein product: CAWSVDRGWTEAFF. The whole variable domain, filled in from reference TRBV30 and TRBJ1-1, reads SQTIHQWPATLVQPVGSPLSLECTVEGTSNPNLYWYRQAAGRGLQLLFYSVGIGQISSEVPQNLSASRPQDRQFILSSKKLLLSDSGFYLCAWSVDRGWTEAFFGQGTRLTVV.

This chain joins TRBV5-1 and TRBJ2-3, with TRBD2 matching over 13 bases. The germline V gene has CDR1 SGHRS and CDR2 YFSETQ. The CDR3 length is 16 residues. Unmatched junction bases numbered 4, after V lost 3 bases and J lost 3 bases. The DNA for the CDR3 is TGCGCCAGCAGCTCACTAGCGGGGGGGCAGACAGATACGCAGTATTTT. It translates to CASSSLAGGQTDTQYF.

This clonotype appeared a single time. The chain joins TRBV2 to TRBJ1-4; 7 nucleotides line up with TRBD1. Germline-derived CDR1 and CDR2 are SNHLY and FYNNEI. This CDR3 contains 18 residues. Trimming took 5 bases from V and 8 from J; bases not matched to a gene: 20. The CDR3 is CASSHRPGDSSSHEKLFF. The CDR3 coding sequence is TGTGCCAGCAGTCACCGACCCGGGGACAGTTCGTCTCACGAAAAACTGTTTTTT.

This clonotype was counted ten times or more. The gene calls are TRBV20-1 and TRBJ1-2; a weak D match, TRBD1 (5 bases). The CDR3 is 16 amino acids. The ends were cut back, 1 base at V and 4 bases at J, with 19 bases in the middle. Germline assignment: CDR1 DFQATT and CDR2 SNEGSKA (reference sequence). This chain's CDR3 is CSARGSGTGEAYGYTF. As DNA, the CDR3 is TGCAGTGCTAGAGGATCCGGGACCGGCGAAGCCTATGGCTACACCTTC.

This clonotype was observed a few times. The rearrangement uses TRBV10-3 and TRBJ2-1; possible D gene TRBD2, 6 bases. Germline-derived CDR1 and CDR2 are ENHRY and SYGVKD. This CDR3 is 16 amino acids long. V was pared by 0 bases and J by 0 bases, with 9 bases between. The CDR3 bases are TGTGCCATCAGTGAGTCGGGACTCAGCTCCTACAATGAGCAGTTCTTC. Its translation: CAISESGLSSYNEQFF.

The table lists this clonotype with many counts. The rearrangement uses TRBV5-1 and TRBJ2-1, with D possibly being TRBD1 (7 bases). Trimming took off 0 bases at V and 3 bases at J, with 13 bases between the two ends. Germline lookup yields CDR1 SGHRS and CDR2 YFSETQ. CDR3 length equals 16 residues. The CDR3 spells CASSLVGRGDYNEQFF. The CDR3 DNA sequence: TGCGCCAGCAGCTTGGTAGGCAGGGGGGACTACAATGAGCAGTTCTTC.

The V call is TRBV10-3, the J call TRBJ2-7; 8 bases are a match to TRBD2. The CDR3 runs 15 residues. The junction had 9 bases not matched to a gene; V was cut back by 5 bases and J by 3 bases. Germline-derived CDR1 and CDR2 are ENHRY and SYGVKD. The CDR3: CAISTLSGAHYEQYF. As DNA, the CDR3 is TGTGCCATCAGTACCCTTAGCGGGGCTCACTACGAGCAGTACTTC.

The table lists this clonotype with a few counts. This chain connects TRBV29-1 to TRBJ1-1; 7 bases are a match to TRBD1. V lost 6 bases and J lost 1; bases outside the gene matches: 8. The CDR3 spans 14 residues. CDR1 is SQVTM and CDR2 is ANQGSEA in the germline V gene. The CDR3 sequence: CSVGVGTANTEAFF. The CDR3 nucleotides read TGCAGCGTGGGGGTTGGGACAGCGAACACTGAAGCTTTCTTT.

This clonotype was picked up a small number of times. This may be a read error: a much more frequent sequence differs by one nucleotide. The chain is built from TRBV11-2 and TRBJ2-5; no firm D call. V was pared by 5 bases and J by 3 bases, with 4 bases between. This CDR3 has 11 residues. The V gene's germline CDR1 is SGHAT and CDR2 FQNNGV. DNA for the CDR3: TGTGCCAGCAGCGTAAAAGAGACCCAGTACTTC. Translation gives CASSVKETQYF.

The chain recombines TRBV20-1 with TRBJ1-2; TRBD1 matches 7 bases. Unmatched junction bases numbered 8, after V lost 5 bases and J lost 2 bases. Germline V lookup: CDR1 DFQATT, CDR2 SNEGSKA (reference sequence). The CDR3 totals 14 residues. The CDR3: CSAAEGARNYGYTF. The CDR3 DNA sequence: TGCAGTGCTGCGGAGGGGGCACGGAACTATGGCTACACCTTC.

The gene calls are TRBV5-4 and TRBJ2-2; 9 bases are shared with TRBD2. CDR3 size: 18 residues. Germline loops: CDR1 SGHNT, CDR2 YYREEE (reference sequence). Trimming took 4 bases from V and 5 from J; bases not matched to a gene: 15. The chain's CDR3 is CASSAGREGLKLTGELFF. Written as DNA, the CDR3 is TGTGCCAGCAGCGCGGGGCGGGAGGGCCTGAAGTTGACCGGGGAGCTGTTTTTT.

As to this clonotype: A single base separates this from a much larger clone, so it may be a read error. This chain uses TRBV7-2 with TRBJ2-1; a weak D match, TRBD2 (7 bases). Germline CDR1 and CDR2: SGHTA and FQGNSA. The CDR3 runs to 13 residues. Trimming pared 5 bases from V and 15 bases from J, leaving 20 bases between. The CDR3 DNA is TGTGCCAGCAGCCCGAGGGGGGGAGGAATGAGGTTCTTC. This sequence encodes CASSPRGGGMRFF.

This chain connects TRBV27 to TRBJ1-5, with D possibly TRBD1 on 5 matching bases. Looked up from germline, CDR1 is MNHEY and CDR2 is SMNVEV (reference sequence). The CDR3 has 14 amino acids. Trimming left V 2 bases short and J 7 bases short, with 12 bases between. In nucleotides, the CDR3 is TGTGCCAGCAGTTTACAGGCAGGGAGACAGCCCCAGCATTTT. It is translated as CASSLQAGRQPQHF.

This clonotype came up a few times. V and J are TRBV29-1 and TRBJ1-4, with 8 bases aligning to TRBD1. V dropped 6 bases and J dropped 0; count of bases not matched to a gene: 3. Germline V gives CDR1 SQVTM, CDR2 ANQGSEA. This CDR3 spans 14 amino acids. The CDR3 DNA follows: TGCAGCGTCTCGACAGGGGCAACTAATGAAAAACTGTTTTTT. Protein sequence: CSVSTGATNEKLFF.

This clonotype was counted ten times or more. One end of the junction fails to match germline, which may point to a read error. The CDR3, as DNA: TGTGCCAGCAGTTTAAGGGGGACGGCGAGCTTC. Translation: CASSLRGTASF. The rearrangement uses TRBV12-3 or TRBV12-4 and TRBJ1-2, with D possibly being TRBD1 (6 bases). The CDR3 loop spans 11 amino acids.

The table lists this clonotype with a few counts. The chain combines TRBV11-3 with TRBJ2-7, with 8 positions matching TRBD1. CDR1 SGHNT and CDR2 YENEEA come from the germline V gene. V was clipped by 2 bases and J by 9 bases; unmatched bases: 9. This CDR3 is 14 amino acids long. The chain's CDR3 is CASSLQQGVLWQYF. CDR3 sequence (DNA): TGTGCCAGCAGCTTACAACAGGGGGTTCTTTGGCAGTACTTC.

This clonotype has a handful of counts. The chain links TRBV12-3 or TRBV12-4 to TRBJ2-3; 10 nucleotides line up with TRBD1. CDR3 length equals 12 residues. V was pared by 6 bases and J by 9 bases, with 3 bases of the junction left unmatched. The CDR3 spells CASREGQGTQYF. The CDR3 nucleotides are TGTGCCAGCAGAGAGGGACAGGGGACGCAGTATTTT.

The chain has TRBV20-1 and TRBJ2-7; D may be TRBD2 (6 bases). V was pared by 3 bases and J by 0 bases, with 15 bases between. There are 15 residues in the CDR3. Germline V gene lookup returns CDR1 DFQATT and CDR2 SNEGSKA (reference sequence). CDR3: CSASVLATSSYEQYF. CDR3 DNA: TGCAGTGCTAGCGTCCTAGCGACGAGCTCCTACGAGCAGTACTTC.

This clonotype was observed once. This rearrangement joins TRBV4-2 to TRBJ2-5, with a tentative D call TRBD2 (6 bases). Trimming took off 0 bases at V and 5 bases at J, with 10 bases between the two ends. Germline V CDR1 and CDR2: LGHNA, YNFKEQ. This CDR3 spans 14 amino acids. Here the CDR3 DNA reads TGTGCCAGCAGCCAAGATAATGCGGGGGAGACCCAGTACTTC. This sequence encodes CASSQDNAGETQYF.

The chain is built from TRBV6-6 and TRBJ1-1; no clear D. The CDR3 has 13 residues. V was cut by 0 bases and J by 8 bases, with 10 bases left in between. Germline-derived CDR1 and CDR2 are MNHNY and SVGAGI (reference sequence). In DNA form, the CDR3 reads TGTGCCAGCAGTTACTCAGGTCTGCTGGAAGCTTTCTTT. Translating it yields CASSYSGLLEAFF.